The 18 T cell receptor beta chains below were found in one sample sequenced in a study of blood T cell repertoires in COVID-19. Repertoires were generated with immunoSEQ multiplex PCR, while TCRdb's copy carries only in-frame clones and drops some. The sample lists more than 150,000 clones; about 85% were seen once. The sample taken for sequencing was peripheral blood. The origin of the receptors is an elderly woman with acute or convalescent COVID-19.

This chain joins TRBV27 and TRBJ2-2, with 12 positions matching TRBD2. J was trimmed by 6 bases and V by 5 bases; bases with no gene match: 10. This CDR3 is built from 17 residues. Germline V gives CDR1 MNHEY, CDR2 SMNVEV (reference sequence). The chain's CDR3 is CASSPRLTSGSSGELFF. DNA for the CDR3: TGTGCCAGCAGTCCCAGGTTGACTAGCGGGAGCTCCGGGGAGCTGTTTTTT.

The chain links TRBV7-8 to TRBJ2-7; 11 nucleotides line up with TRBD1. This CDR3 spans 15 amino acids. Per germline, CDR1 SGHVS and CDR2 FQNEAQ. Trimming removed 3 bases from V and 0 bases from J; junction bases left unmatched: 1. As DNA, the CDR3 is TGTGCCAGCAGCTTCGGACAGGGGGCCTCCTACGAGCAGTACTTC. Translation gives CASSFGQGASYEQYF.

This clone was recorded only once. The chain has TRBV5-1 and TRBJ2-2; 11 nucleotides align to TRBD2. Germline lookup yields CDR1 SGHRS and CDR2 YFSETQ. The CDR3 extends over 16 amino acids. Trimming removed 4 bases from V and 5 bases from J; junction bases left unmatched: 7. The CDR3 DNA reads TGCGCCAGCAGCCTCCGACTAGCGGGGTCGACCGGGGAGCTGTTTTTT. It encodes CASSLRLAGSTGELFF.

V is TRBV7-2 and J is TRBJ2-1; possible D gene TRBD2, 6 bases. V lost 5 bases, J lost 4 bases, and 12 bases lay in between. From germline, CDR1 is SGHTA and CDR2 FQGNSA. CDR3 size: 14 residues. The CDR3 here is CASSPTGGYNEQFF. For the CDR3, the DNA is TGTGCCAGCAGCCCTACCGGGGGTTACAATGAGCAGTTCTTC.

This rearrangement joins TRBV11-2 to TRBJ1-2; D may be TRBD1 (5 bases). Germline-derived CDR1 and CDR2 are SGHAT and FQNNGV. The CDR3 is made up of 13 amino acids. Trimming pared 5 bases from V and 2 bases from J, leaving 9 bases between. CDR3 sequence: CASSLSGNYGYTF. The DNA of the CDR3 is TGTGCCAGCAGCCTCTCAGGGAACTATGGCTACACCTTC.

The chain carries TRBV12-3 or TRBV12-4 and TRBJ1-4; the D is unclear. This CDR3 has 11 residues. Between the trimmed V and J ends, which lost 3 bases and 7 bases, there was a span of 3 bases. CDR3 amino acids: CASSFGEKLFF. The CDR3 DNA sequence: TGTGCCAGCAGTTTCGGTGAAAAACTGTTTTTT.

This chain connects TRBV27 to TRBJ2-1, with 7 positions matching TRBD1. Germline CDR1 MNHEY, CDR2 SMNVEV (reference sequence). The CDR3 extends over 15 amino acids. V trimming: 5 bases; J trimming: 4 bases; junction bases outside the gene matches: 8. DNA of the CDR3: TGTGCCAGCAGTCCCAGGGGGTCGGGGTACAATGAGCAGTTCTTC. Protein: CASSPRGSGYNEQFF.

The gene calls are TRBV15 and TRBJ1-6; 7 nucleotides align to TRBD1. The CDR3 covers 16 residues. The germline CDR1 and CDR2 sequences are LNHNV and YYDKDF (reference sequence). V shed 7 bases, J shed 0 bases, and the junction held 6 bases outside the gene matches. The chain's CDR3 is CATMDRLSSYNSPLHF. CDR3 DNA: TGTGCCACCATGGACAGGCTTAGCTCCTATAATTCACCCCTCCACTTT. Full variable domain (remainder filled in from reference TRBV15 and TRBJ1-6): DAMVIQNPRYQVTQFGKPVTLSCSQTLNHNVMYWYQQKSSQAPKLLFHYYDKDFNNEADTPDNFQSRRPNTSFCFLDIRSPGLGDTAMYLCATMDRLSSYNSPLHFGNGTRLTVT.

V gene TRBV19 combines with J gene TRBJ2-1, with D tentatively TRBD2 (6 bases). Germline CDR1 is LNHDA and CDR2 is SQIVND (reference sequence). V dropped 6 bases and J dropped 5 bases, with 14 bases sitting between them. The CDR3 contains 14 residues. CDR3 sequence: CASRERRGDNEQFF. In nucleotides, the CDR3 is TGTGCCAGTAGGGAGCGGAGGGGAGACAATGAGCAGTTCTTC. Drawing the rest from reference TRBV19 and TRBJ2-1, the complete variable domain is DGGITQSPKYLFRKEGQNVTLSCEQNLNHDAMYWYRQDPGQGLRLIYYSQIVNDFQKGDIAEGYSVSREKKESFPLTVTSAQKNPTAFYLCASRERRGDNEQFFGPGTRLTVL.

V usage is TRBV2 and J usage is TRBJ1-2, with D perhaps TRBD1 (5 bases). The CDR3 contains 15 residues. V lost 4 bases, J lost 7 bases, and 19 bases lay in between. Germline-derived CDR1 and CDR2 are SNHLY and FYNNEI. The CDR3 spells CASSGLSGSRSGYTF. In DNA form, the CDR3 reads TGTGCCAGCAGTGGTCTTTCAGGGTCCAGGTCTGGCTACACCTTC.

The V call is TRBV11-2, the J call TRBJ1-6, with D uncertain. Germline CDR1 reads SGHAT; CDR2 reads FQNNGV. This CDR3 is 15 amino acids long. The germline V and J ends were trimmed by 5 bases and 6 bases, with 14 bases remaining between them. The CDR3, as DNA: TGTGCCAGCAGCCTACCCGGGTCCCTTAATTCACCCCTCCACTTT. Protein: CASSLPGSLNSPLHF. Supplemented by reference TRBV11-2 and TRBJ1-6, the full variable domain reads EAGVAQSPRYKIIEKRQSVAFWCNPISGHATLYWYQQILGQGPKLLIQFQNNGVVDDSQLPKDRFSAERLKGVDSTLKIQPAKLEDSAVYLCASSLPGSLNSPLHFGNGTRLTVT.

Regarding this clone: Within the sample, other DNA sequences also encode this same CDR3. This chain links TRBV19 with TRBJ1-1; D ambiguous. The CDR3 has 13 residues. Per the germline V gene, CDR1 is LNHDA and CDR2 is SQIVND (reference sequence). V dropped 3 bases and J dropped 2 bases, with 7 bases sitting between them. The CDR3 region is CASSISVNTEAFF. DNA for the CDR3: TGTGCCAGTAGTATCTCGGTTAACACTGAAGCTTTCTTT.

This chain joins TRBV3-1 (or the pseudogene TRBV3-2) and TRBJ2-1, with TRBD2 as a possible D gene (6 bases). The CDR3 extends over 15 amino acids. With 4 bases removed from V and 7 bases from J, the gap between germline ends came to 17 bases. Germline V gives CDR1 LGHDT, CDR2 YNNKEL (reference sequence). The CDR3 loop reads CASSRGPGANNEQFF. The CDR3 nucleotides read TGTGCCAGCAGCCGGGGCCCGGGAGCTAATAATGAGCAGTTCTTC.

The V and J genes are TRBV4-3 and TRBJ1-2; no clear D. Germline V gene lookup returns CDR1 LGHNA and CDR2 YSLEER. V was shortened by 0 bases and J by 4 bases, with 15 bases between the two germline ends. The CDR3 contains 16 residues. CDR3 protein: CASSQERVGAVYGYTF. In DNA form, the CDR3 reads TGCGCCAGCAGCCAAGAAAGGGTGGGAGCGGTCTATGGCTACACCTTC.

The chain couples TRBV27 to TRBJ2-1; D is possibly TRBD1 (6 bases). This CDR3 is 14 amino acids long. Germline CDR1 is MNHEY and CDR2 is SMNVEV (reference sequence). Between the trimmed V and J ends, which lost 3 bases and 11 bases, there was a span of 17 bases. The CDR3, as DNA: TGTGCCAGCAGTTTTACCCGACAGGCAAAAAAGCAGTTCTTC. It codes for CASSFTRQAKKQFF.

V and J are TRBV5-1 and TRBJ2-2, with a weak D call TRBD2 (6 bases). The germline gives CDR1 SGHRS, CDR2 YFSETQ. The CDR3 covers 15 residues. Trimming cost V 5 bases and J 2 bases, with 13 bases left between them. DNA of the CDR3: TGCGCCAGCAGACCAGGACTAACCAACACCGGGGAGCTGTTTTTT. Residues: CASRPGLTNTGELFF.

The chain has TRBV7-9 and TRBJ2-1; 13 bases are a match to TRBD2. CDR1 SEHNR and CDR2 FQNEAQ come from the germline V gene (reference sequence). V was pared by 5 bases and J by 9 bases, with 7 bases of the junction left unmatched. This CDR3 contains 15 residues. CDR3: CASSQHGLAGVEQFF. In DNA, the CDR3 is TGTGCCAGCAGCCAACACGGACTAGCGGGAGTTGAGCAGTTCTTC.

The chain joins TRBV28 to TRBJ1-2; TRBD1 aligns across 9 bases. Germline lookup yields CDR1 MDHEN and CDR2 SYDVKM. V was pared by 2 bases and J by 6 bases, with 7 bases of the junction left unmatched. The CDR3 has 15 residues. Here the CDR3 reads CASSLLPGQGHGYTF. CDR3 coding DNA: TGTGCCAGCAGTTTACTCCCGGGACAGGGACATGGCTACACCTTC.